A selection of T cell receptor beta chains follows, all from one sample in a study of blood T cells in healthy people across ages. One entry per CDR3 protein, called by TCRdb with MiXCR from the 5' RACE reads. The repertoire holds just over 1 million distinct CDR3 sequences, with 45% as singletons. The sample was blood. All receptors come from a woman between 55 and 75 years old in good health. CDR3s include the opening cysteine and the closing phenylalanine or tryptophan. Fields, in order: D gene, V gene, clone size, J gene, CDR3 protein, CDR3 DNA. A D gene is named only where the DNA matches it firmly. The size of a clone is reported for some rows only, either as once, few or many, or as a class for expanded clones.

>-|TRBV24-1|few|TRBJ1-2
CATSEPGSYGYTF
TGTGCCACCAGTGAGCCAGGGAGCTATGGCTACACCTTC
>-|TRBV12-3/TRBV12-4|-|TRBJ2-5
CASSWANEQYF
TGTGCCAGCAGTTGGGCGAATGAGCAGTACTTC
>-|TRBV6-4|-|TRBJ2-5
CASNRYPTGTQYF
TGTGCCAGCAACCGCTACCCGACGGGGACCCAGTACTTC
>-|TRBV14|-|TRBJ1-2
CASSQDLVAKGYTF
TGTGCCAGCAGCCAAGATTTGGTCGCGAAGGGCTACACCTTC
>-|TRBV6-5|-|TRBJ2-7
CASSYSRGASYEQYF
TGTGCCAGCAGTTACTCAAGGGGGGCGTCCTACGAGCAGTACTTC
>TRBD1|TRBV5-1|-|TRBJ2-3
CASSLGDRGRPDTQYF
TGCGCCAGCAGCTTGGGAGACAGGGGGCGCCCAGATACGCAGTATTTT
>TRBD2|TRBV2|-|TRBJ2-1
CASSEAPAGTGEQFF
TGTGCCAGCAGTGAAGCGCCAGCGGGAACGGGTGAGCAGTTCTTC
>-|TRBV27|few|TRBJ2-7
CASSITQGYYEQYF
TGTGCCAGCAGCATAACACAGGGTTATTACGAGCAGTACTTC
>-|TRBV20-1|-|TRBJ1-4
CSARGATTNEKLFF
TGCAGTGCTCGAGGGGCTACAACTAATGAAAAACTGTTTTTT
>-|TRBV20-1|-|TRBJ1-4
CSARAPGRGLEKLFF
TGCAGTGCTAGAGCCCCGGGGAGAGGGCTTGAAAAACTGTTTTTT
>TRBD2|TRBV6-1|-|TRBJ2-3
CASSQAFGGLATDTRYF
TGTGCCAGCAGTCAGGCTTTTGGGGGACTAGCTACAGATACGCGGTATTTT
>-|TRBV7-3|many|TRBJ1-1
CASSPDLGNTEAFF
TGTGCCAGCAGCCCAGATCTGGGGAACACTGAAGCTTTCTTT